This T cell receptor (beta chain) is from a study of T cell responses to AZD1222 COVID-19 vaccine. Study at large: Pooling was applied to second doses at about 4 or about 12 weeks.

Turning to this clone: The antigen is not known.

Study-level results: Clonal diversity may have been underestimated in mostly white British donors. Per reports, nearly half of all spike-specific TCRs target regions that are unmutated in variants. Just six AZD1222 recipients were seropositive at baseline.

The data were produced by immunoSEQ multiplex PCR, yet TCRdb's version contains in-frame clones alone and is incomplete. The data show tens of thousands of clones, about 83% seen once. This receptor was taken from an adult in good health. The sequencing used peripheral blood, collected on day 0 of AZD1222 vaccination.

This CDR3 reads CASSLSDRGIYGYTF. CDR3 bases: TGTGCCAGCAGTTTATCTGACAGGGGGATCTATGGCTACACCTTC. The chain recombines TRBV28 with TRBJ1-2; TRBD1 matches at 9 bases. The CDR3 has 15 amino acids. The germline V gene encodes CDR1 MDHEN and CDR2 SYDVKM. Losses at the gene ends were 1 base for V and 4 bases for J; bases not matched to a gene: 4.